Listed below are T cell receptor beta chains from one sample, sequenced in a study of PD-L1 blockade in urothelial cancer. Profiled with immunoSEQ multiplex PCR; TCRdb holds only in-frame clones, not every one. The profile shows 40,000 to 45,000 clones, around four fifths of them singletons. The sequencing used PBMCs, collected around atezolizumab (anti-PD-L1) treatment. The receptors originated from a man in his sixties with urothelial cancer. The CDR3 runs from the conserved cysteine through the conserved F or W. Fields, in order: clone size, D gene, J gene, V gene, CDR3 protein, CDR3 DNA. D genes are given only for firm matches. Rows give clone size only sometimes, using once, few, many, or a class for an expanded clone.

NA	NA	TRBJ1-3	TRBV9	CASSADSLATIYF	TGTGCCAGCAGCGCAGACTCCCTAGCCACCATATATTTT
NA	NA	TRBJ2-7	TRBV7-2	CASSLRPGVGIGQYF	TGTGCCAGCAGCCTCCGTCCGGGGGTGGGTATCGGGCAGTACTTC
NA	NA	TRBJ1-3	TRBV6-1	CASSDNSGNTIYF	TGTGCCAGCAGTGACAACTCTGGAAACACCATATATTTT
NA	TRBD1	TRBJ1-4	TRBV5-1	CASQGQSNEKLFF	TGCGCCAGCCAGGGACAGTCTAATGAAAAACTGTTTTTT
NA	TRBD1	TRBJ2-4	TRBV11-3	CASSNGQGRGNIQYF	TGTGCCAGCAGCAATGGACAGGGGAGAGGGAACATTCAGTACTTC
NA	NA	TRBJ1-6	TRBV6-5	CASRGNSPLHF	TGTGCCAGCCGTGGCAATTCACCCCTCCACTTT
NA	TRBD1	TRBJ1-6	TRBV5-6	CASSETGGRYNSPLHF	TGTGCCAGCAGCGAAACAGGGGGCCGCTATAATTCACCCCTCCACTTT
NA	NA	TRBJ2-7	TRBV7-8	CASSLVEVGYEQYF	TGTGCCAGCAGCTTAGTGGAGGTCGGCTACGAGCAGTACTTC
NA	TRBD1	TRBJ1-6	TRBV19	CASTGGDRSYNSPLHF	TGTGCCAGTACCGGCGGGGACAGGTCCTATAATTCACCCCTCCACTTT
NA	TRBD1	TRBJ1-1	TRBV19	CASGTGGVKATEAFF	TGTGCCAGTGGGACAGGGGGGGTTAAGGCCACTGAAGCTTTCTTT
NA	NA	TRBJ2-3	TRBV27	CASTLSESGTDTQYF	TGTGCCAGCACCCTCAGCGAGAGCGGCACAGATACGCAGTATTTT
once	NA	TRBJ2-7	TRBV2	CASRETGRRGEQYF	TGTGCCAGCAGGGAGACAGGGAGGAGAGGCGAGCAGTACTTC